The source of this T cell receptor (beta chain) is a study of T cell repertoires in cytomegalovirus infection. On the study more broadly: Public signatures in TCR beta pointed to CMV infection and matching HLA type. Whole-study results and caveats: The ex vivo response was dominated by HLA-C-restricted CMV-specific TCR beta clonotypes. Based on cumulative public TCR beta family frequency, carriers of CMV plus the relevant HLA were identified.

With regard to this clonotype: Its specificity is not known.

With 7 bases removed from V and 1 base from J, the gap between germline ends came to 11 bases. The CDR3 covers 14 residues. TCRdb re-called the reads through MiXCR, storing one row per CDR3 protein. The data hold roughly 720,000 distinct CDR3 sequences, with 35% to 40% observed a single time. This sequence joins TRBV12-3 or TRBV12-4 and TRBJ1-5; D remains ambiguous. The sample comprised PBMCs. The sequence was obtained from a human donor in good health (CMV status not recorded). Some clones in this sample may be carry-over from other donors' samples. Written as DNA, the CDR3 is TGTGCCAGCACGCGGGAGGGCAGCAATCAGCCCCAGCATTTT. It codes for CASTREGSNQPQHF.